The text below deals with one T cell receptor beta chain. The study counted Cohort 3 donors as recovered given two negative PCRs, clearance, or symptom resolution. The sample is drawn from a study of blood T cell repertoires in COVID-19. The overall study: Both acute and convalescent COVID-19 samples were obtained from the United States, Italy and Spain.

CDR1 SGHAT and CDR2 FQNNGV come from the germline V gene. Deletions cut 4 bases from V and 0 bases from J, with 21 bases between. CDR3 length: 18 amino acids. The assay was immunoSEQ multiplex PCR, and TCRdb's table has in-frame clones only and misses some. The sample includes about 150,000 clones, around four fifths of them seen just once. The sequenced sample consisted of PBMCs or T cells enriched from blood (not recorded which). This TCR derives from a woman in her thirties or forties who had recovered from COVID-19. V is TRBV11-2 and J is TRBJ1-2, with D unclear. Written as DNA, the CDR3 is TGTGCCAGCAGCTCTCACCCGTACGGGATCGGGGCTAACTATGGCTACACCTTC. It encodes CASSSHPYGIGANYGYTF.